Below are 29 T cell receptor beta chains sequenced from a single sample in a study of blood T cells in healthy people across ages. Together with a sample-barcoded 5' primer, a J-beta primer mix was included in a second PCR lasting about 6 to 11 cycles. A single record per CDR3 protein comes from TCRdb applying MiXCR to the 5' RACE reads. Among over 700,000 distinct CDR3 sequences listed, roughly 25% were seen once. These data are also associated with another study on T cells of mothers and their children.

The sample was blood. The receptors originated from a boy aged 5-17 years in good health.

The CDR3 loop reads CASSDIQGSGETQYF. CDR3 DNA: TGTGCCAGCAGTGACATACAGGGGAGTGGAGAGACCCAGTACTTC. V is TRBV25-1 and J is TRBJ2-5, with 7 nucleotides matching TRBD1. V lost 3 bases to trimming and J lost 4 bases; unmatched junction nucleotides: 8. Germline-derived CDR1 and CDR2 are MGHDK and SYGVNS. The CDR3 runs 15 residues.

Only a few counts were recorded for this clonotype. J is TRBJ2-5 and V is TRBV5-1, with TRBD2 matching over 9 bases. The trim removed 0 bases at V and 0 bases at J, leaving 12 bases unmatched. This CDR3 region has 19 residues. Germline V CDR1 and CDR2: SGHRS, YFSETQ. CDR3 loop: CASSLDPGGLAGYQETQYF. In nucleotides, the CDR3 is TGCGCCAGCAGCTTGGACCCAGGAGGGCTAGCGGGGTACCAAGAGACCCAGTACTTC.

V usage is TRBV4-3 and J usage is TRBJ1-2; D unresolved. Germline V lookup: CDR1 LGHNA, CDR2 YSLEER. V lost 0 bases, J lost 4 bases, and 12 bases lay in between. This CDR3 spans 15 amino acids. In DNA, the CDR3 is TGCGCCAGCAGCCAAGATTTCGACCGGCCCTATGGCTACACCTTC. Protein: CASSQDFDRPYGYTF.

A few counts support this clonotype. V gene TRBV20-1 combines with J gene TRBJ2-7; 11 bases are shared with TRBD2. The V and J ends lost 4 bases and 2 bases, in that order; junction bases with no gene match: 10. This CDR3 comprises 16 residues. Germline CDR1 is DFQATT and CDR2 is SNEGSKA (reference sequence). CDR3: CSAKPLLAGVTYEQYF. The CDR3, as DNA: TGCAGTGCTAAGCCCCTACTAGCGGGAGTCACCTACGAGCAGTACTTC.

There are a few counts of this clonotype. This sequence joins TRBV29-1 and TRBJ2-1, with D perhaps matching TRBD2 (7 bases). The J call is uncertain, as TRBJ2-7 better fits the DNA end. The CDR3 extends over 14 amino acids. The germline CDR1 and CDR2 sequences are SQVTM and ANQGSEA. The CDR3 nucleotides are TGCAGCGTTCCCAAGGGAGGGGGGGCCTCCGAGCAGTACTTC. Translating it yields CSVPKGGGASEQYF.

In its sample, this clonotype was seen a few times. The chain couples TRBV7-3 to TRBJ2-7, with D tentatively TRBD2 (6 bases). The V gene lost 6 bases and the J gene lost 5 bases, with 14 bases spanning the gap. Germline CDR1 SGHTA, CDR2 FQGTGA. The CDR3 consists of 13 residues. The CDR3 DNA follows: TGTGCCAGCAGTCGGCAGGGAGGCGACGAGCAGTACTTC. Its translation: CASSRQGGDEQYF.

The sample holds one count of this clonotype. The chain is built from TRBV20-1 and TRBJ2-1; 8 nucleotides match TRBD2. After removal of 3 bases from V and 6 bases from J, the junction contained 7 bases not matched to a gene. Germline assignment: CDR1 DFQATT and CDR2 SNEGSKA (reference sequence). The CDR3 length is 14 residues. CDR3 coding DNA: TGCAGTGCTAGTAAAGCGGGAGTCGCCAATGAGCAGTTCTTC. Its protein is CSASKAGVANEQFF.

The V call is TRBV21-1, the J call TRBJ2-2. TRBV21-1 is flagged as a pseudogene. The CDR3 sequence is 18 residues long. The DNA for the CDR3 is TGTGCCGGCGCCAAAGGGAAGGGTCGGGGTAGTTTACCCGGGGAGCTGTTTTTT. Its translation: CAGAKGKGRGSLPGELFF.

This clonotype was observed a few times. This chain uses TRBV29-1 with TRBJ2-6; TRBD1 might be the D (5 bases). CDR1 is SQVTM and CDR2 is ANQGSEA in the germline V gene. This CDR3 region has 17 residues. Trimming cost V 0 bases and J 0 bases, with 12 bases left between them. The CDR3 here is CSVEDDDSPSGANVLTF. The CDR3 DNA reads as TGCAGCGTTGAAGATGACGACAGCCCCTCTGGGGCCAACGTCCTGACTTTC.

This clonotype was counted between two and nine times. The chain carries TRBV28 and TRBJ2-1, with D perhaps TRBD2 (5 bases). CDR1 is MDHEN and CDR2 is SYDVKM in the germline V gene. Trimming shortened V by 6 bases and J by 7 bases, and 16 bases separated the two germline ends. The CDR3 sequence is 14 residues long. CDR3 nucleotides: TGTGCCAGCAGACGGGCCGAGGAGGATAATGAGCAGTTCTTC. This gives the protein CASRRAEEDNEQFF.

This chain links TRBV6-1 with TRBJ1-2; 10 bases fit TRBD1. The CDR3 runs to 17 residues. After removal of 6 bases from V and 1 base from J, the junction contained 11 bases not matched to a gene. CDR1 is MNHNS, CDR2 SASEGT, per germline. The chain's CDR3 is CASSQWDRGPFNYGYTF. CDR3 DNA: TGTGCCAGCAGCCAATGGGACAGGGGCCCCTTTAACTATGGCTACACCTTC.

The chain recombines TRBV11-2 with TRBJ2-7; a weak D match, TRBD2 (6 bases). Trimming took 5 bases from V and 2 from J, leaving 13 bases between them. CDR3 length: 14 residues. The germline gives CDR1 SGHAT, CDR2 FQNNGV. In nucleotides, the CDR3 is TGTGCCAGCAGCCTTACTCCGGGGGCCTACGAGCAGTACTTC. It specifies CASSLTPGAYEQYF.

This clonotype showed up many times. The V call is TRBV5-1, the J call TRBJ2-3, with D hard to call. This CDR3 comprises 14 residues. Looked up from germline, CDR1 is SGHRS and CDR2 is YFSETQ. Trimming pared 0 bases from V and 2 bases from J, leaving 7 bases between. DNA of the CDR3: TGCGCCAGCAGCTTGGGGGCTTACACAGATACGCAGTATTTT. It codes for CASSLGAYTDTQYF.

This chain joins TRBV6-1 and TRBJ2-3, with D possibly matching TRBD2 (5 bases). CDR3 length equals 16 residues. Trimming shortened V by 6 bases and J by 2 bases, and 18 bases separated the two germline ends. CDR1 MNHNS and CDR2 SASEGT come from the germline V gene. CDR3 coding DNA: TGTGCCAGCAGAGCATATTCAGAGGGAACCACAGATACGCAGTATTTT. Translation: CASRAYSEGTTDTQYF.

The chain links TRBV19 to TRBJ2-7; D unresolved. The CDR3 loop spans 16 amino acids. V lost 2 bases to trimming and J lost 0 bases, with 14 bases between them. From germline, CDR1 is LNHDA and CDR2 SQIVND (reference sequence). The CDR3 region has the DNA TGTGCCAGTAGTATAACCGGGCCCCCGAGCTCCTACGAGCAGTACTTC. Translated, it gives CASSITGPPSSYEQYF. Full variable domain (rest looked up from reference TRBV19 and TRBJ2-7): DGGITQSPKYLFRKEGQNVTLSCEQNLNHDAMYWYRQDPGQGLRLIYYSQIVNDFQKGDIAEGYSVSREKKESFPLTVTSAQKNPTAFYLCASSITGPPSSYEQYFGPGTRLTVT.

The CDR3 sequence is CSVLTSMDTGELFF. Here the CDR3 DNA reads TGCAGCGTACTTACCTCCATGGACACCGGGGAGCTGTTTTTT. The chain couples TRBV29-1 to TRBJ2-2; D call uncertain. Trimming stripped 6 bases from V and 3 bases from J, with 14 bases between. The germline V gene encodes CDR1 SQVTM and CDR2 ANQGSEA. The CDR3 runs to 14 residues.

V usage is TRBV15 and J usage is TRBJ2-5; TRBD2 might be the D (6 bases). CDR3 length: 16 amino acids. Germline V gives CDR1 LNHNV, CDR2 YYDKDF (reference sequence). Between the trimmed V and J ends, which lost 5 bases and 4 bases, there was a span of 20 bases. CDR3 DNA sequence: TGTGCCACCAGCCCAGGGTTGCGGGGTATACGAGAGACCCAGTACTTC. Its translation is CATSPGLRGIRETQYF. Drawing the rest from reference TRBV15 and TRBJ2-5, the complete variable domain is DAMVIQNPRYQVTQFGKPVTLSCSQTLNHNVMYWYQQKSSQAPKLLFHYYDKDFNNEADTPDNFQSRRPNTSFCFLDIRSPGLGDTAMYLCATSPGLRGIRETQYFGPGTRLLVL.

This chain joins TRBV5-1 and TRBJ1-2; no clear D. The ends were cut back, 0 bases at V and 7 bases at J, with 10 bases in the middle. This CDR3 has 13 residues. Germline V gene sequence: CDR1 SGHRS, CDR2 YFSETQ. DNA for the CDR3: TGCGCCAGCAGCTTGGACGGCCAGCGTGGCTACACCTTC. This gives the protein CASSLDGQRGYTF.

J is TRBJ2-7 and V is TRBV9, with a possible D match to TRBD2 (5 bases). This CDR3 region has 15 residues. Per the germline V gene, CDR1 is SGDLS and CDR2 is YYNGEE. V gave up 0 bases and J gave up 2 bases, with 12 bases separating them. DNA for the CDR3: TGTGCCAGCAGCGTAGGTGGAGCGGCCGCCTACGAGCAGTACTTC. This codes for CASSVGGAAAYEQYF. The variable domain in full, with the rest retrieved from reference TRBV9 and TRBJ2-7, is DSGVTQTPKHLITATGQRVTLRCSPRSGDLSVYWYQQSLDQGLQFLIQYYNGEERAKGNILERFSAQQFPDLHSELNLSSLELGDSALYFCASSVGGAAAYEQYFGPGTRLTVT.

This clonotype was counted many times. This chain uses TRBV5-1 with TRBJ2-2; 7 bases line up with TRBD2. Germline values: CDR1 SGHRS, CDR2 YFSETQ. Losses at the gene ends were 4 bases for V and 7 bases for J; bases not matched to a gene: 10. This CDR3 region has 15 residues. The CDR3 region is CASSPPLADGGELFF. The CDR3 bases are TGCGCCAGCAGCCCCCCTCTAGCGGATGGCGGGGAGCTGTTTTTT.

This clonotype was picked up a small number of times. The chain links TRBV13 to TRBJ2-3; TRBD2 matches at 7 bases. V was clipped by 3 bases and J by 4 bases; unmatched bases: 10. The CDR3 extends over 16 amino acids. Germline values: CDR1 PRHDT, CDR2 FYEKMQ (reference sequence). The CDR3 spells CASSFTRGREADTQYF. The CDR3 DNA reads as TGTGCCAGCAGCTTTACCCGGGGACGGGAGGCAGATACGCAGTATTTT.

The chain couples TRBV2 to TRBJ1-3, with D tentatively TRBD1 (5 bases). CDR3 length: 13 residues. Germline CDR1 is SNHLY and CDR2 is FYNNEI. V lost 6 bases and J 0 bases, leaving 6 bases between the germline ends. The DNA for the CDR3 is TGTGCCAGCAGGGGGGACTCTGGAAACACCATATATTTT. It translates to CASRGDSGNTIYF.

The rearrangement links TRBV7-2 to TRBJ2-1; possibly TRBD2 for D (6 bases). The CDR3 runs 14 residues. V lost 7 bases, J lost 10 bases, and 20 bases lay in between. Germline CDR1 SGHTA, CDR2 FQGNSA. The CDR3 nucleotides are TGTGCCAGCACCTCTCCCGGGGGTGGCAGAGAGCAGTTCTTC. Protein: CASTSPGGGREQFF.

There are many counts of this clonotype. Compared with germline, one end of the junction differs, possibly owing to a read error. Here the CDR3 reads CASSQGGNEQFF. For the CDR3, the DNA is TGTGCCAGCAGCCAAGGGGGGAATGAGCAGTTCTTC. The genes are TRBV4-1 and TRBJ2-1; D may be TRBD1 or TRBD2 (6 bases each). The germline gives CDR1 MGHRA, CDR2 YSYEKL. The length of the CDR3 is 12 residues.

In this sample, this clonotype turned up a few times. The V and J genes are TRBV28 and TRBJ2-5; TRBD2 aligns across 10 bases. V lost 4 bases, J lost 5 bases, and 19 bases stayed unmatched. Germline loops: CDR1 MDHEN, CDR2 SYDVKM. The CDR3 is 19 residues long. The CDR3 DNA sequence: TGTGCCAGCAGTTCCTTAATCCCAAACCTAGCGGGAGTTTCGGAGACCCAGTACTTC. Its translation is CASSSLIPNLAGVSETQYF.

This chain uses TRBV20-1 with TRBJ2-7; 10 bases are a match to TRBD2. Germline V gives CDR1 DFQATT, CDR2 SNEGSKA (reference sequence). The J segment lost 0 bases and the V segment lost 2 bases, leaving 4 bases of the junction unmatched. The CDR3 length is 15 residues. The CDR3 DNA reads TGCAGTGCTAGAAACACTAGCGGGGTCTCCTACGAGCAGTACTTC. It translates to CSARNTSGVSYEQYF.

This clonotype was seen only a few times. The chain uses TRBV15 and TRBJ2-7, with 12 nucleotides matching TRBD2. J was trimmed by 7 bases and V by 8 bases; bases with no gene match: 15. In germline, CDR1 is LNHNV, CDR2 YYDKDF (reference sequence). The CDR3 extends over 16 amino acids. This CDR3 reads CATGGGLAGLSGEQYF. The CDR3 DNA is TGTGCCACCGGCGGGGGACTAGCGGGCTTAAGTGGAGAGCAGTACTTC.

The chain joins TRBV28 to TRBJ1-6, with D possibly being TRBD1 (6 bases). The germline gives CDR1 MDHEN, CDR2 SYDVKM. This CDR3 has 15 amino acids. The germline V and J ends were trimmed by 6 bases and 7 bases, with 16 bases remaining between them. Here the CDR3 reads CASSETGSPNSPLHF. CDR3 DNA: TGTGCCAGCAGCGAGACAGGATCCCCAAATTCACCCCTCCACTTT.

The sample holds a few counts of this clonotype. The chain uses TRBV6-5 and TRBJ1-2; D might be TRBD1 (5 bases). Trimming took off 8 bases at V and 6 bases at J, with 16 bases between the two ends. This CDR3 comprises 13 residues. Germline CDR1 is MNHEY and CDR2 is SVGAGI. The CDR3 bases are TGTGCCAGCCGTTTTCGGGGGACCCATGGCTACACCTTC. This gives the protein CASRFRGTHGYTF.